The entry that follows covers one T cell receptor (beta chain) sequence. Its antigen remains unidentified. Base qualities are not at hand, and no much larger clone is one base apart. These data are taken from a study of blood T cell repertoires in COVID-19 (dated by TCRdb to about 2020). About the investigation overall: Samples from collaborators originated in the United States, Italy and Spain and spanned both the acute and convalescent phases of COVID-19. Subjects who had been exposed to COVID-19, were actively infected with it, or had recovered from it provided the deeply sampled blood TCRbeta repertoires that made up the dataset. The repertoires were made available in a free public database intended to serve as a resource for research on the immune response to SARS-CoV-2. Where HLA class I and class II types were available, the types were taken from metadata supplied by the sample provider, not from assay-based typing. Nearly every sample came with metadata listing a de-identified subject ID, COVID-19 status, age in years and sex. The material from the prospective study consisted of cDNA or gDNA derived from T cells, B-cell-depleted T cells, or PBMCs. Samples came from the ongoing ImmuneRACE study (first 160 participants) plus 1,254 subjects from 6 global collaborators. What the work shows at the level of the full study, not this receptor alone: Clinical and demographic metadata were provided uncurated, with the amount varying by source and participant.

Reading the germline V gene gives CDR1 MDHEN and CDR2 SYDVKM. V ends up 7 bases short and J 8 bases short, with an unmatched junction base count of 11. The CDR3 starts with the cysteine, ends with the phenylalanine, and has 14 residues. Only the CDR3 region is kept as DNA, spanning 42 bases read in frame from base 1. Participants in the prospective study were enrolled through a virtual design, were aged roughly 18 to 100 years, and lived in roughly 24 United States geographic areas. To assign participants to cohorts, the prospective study relied on clinical history that participants themselves reported in a screening survey and a study questionnaire. Exposed participants had been in contact with someone with a PCR-confirmed or clinician-diagnosed COVID-19 case within 2 weeks of study entry. Each participant in the prospective study had whole blood, serum and a nasopharyngeal or oropharyngeal swab collected by mobile phlebotomists. Prospective study participants could optionally give additional blood draws and questionnaires over an approximately two-month period. Prospective study blood samples were shipped either frozen or at room temperature before DNA extraction.

TCRbeta CDR3 regions were amplified from genomic DNA using the immunoSEQ Assay, a bias-controlled multiplex PCR. The source study handled its data this way. Nucleated cell counts per sample were estimated from amplification of reference gene primers within the assay. Sequence reads were collapsed and filtered to measure the absolute abundance of every unique TCRbeta CDR3 rearrangement. For each sample, productive Simpson clonality was calculated as the square root of Simpson's diversity index over productive rearrangements. Entries here come from immuneACCESS through TCRdb and include only in-frame sequences with V and J called. Some clones fail to appear in such tables; in the studies checked, an unresolved V gene covers under half of the shortfall, and the cause of the remainder is unknown. The DNA was the basis for D and trimming; V, J and clone size are from that table. This sample holds 120,000 to 150,000 clones; 80% to 85% were observed only once. Of the sample, approximately 5.7% is held by the ten largest clones.

The sequence is built from TRBV28 and TRBJ2-1; the junction holds 7 bases that match TRBD2. The origin of this receptor is a woman between 50 and 59 years old who had been exposed to COVID-19. The specimen sequenced was PBMCs or T cells enriched from blood (not recorded which). The CDR3 in this case is CASKREEVNYEQFF. The nucleotide sequence is given as TGTGCCAGCAAACGGGAGGAAGTTAACTATGAGCAGTTCTTC.